This T cell receptor beta chain was sequenced in a study of OX40 agonist ivuxolimab in advanced cancers. The CDR3 runs 14 residues. CDR1 LGHNT and CDR2 FRNRAP come from the germline V gene. V dropped 3 bases and J dropped 6 bases, with 14 bases sitting between them. Some clones are missing from TCRdb's copy, which holds only in-frame ones; the method was immunoSEQ multiplex PCR. The repertoire has 70,000 to 75,000 clones, 88% of them found once; the top ten carry roughly 2.9%. This rearrangement joins TRBV12-5 to TRBJ2-5, with D uncertain. Sequencing was performed on CD4+ or CD8+ T cells sorted from blood, taken in a trial of the OX40 agonist ivuxolimab. This clonotype originated in an adult with an advanced solid tumor such as melanoma, head and neck, liver or kidney cancer. CDR3 protein: CASGLAGPRQTQYF. The CDR3 nucleotides read TGTGCTAGTGGTTTAGCCGGTCCTCGGCAGACCCAGTACTTC.